This TCR beta chain was sequenced during a study of shared clonotypes between healthy human individuals (dated by TCRdb to 2018 to 2020). For context, the study as a whole: A few men and two women, aged 18 to 49 years, made up the cohort. Each donor's leukapheresis produced roughly between roughly 0.85 and 9.5 billion PBMCs. The study deeply sequenced blood TCR repertoires of five healthy adults to estimate repertoire size and the extent of clonotype sharing between individuals. For each donor, three plates each were used for CD4 naive and CD4 memory, two plates were used for CD8 naive, and one plate was used for CD8 memory. To increase sequencing depth and limit assay-specific biases, TCR repertoire library preparation and sequencing were carried out by different laboratories using diverse techniques. Results and caveats for the whole study, not just this receptor: Larger estimated clonotype richness was generally found for naive subsets than for memory subsets. Sampling was limited to blood, and TCR repertoires in tissue likely differ from TCR repertoires in blood. Incomplete sequencing was indicated by rarefaction of sorted-subset datasets, despite the large sequencing depth. The small number of donors limited the genetic and exposure-history diversity represented. Compared with non-shared clonotypes, the clonotypes found in all four sorted-subset donors had higher generation probabilities. Pairwise subsampling led to the expectation that sequencing depth would affect the degree of clonotype sharing among donors. Across several donors, about 4.5% of naive CD4, around 3.3% of naive CD8, 2% to 2.5% of memory CD4, and under 0.45% of memory CD8 clonotypes were shared.

Using the deep immunoSEQ assay, TCR CDR3 regions were amplified from genomic DNA by multiplex PCR. Genomic DNA extracted from each cell subset was distributed evenly over all wells of several immunoSEQ 96-well plates, and each plate served as one replicate. For sorted subsets, 200 to 250 ng genomic DNA, equal to some 28,000 T cell genomes, was loaded into each replicate PCR. The purified libraries were quantified using a Qubit 3.0 fluorometer, sized with a Bioanalyzer 2100, and then quantified again using the KAPA Library Quantification kit. Every immunoSEQ 96-well plate was sequenced on a separate single-read 150-cycle Illumina NextSeq 550 flow cell. In the source study's methods: Because the immunoSEQ output included only junctional sequences and no quality scores, the filtering could not be the same as the filtering used for full-length reads. To assign V/J genes and CDR3, sequences were annotated using PyIR, a Python wrapper for IgBLAST v1.9, with IMGT germline references. Reads with weak V/J assignments (E-value above 1e-6), missing CDR3, stop codons, out-of-frame junctions, or ambiguous translated residues were removed. V3J clonotypes were defined by identical inferred V gene, J gene, and CDR3 amino acid sequence. To compute the percentage overlap between repertoires, the number of shared unique clonotypes was divided by the size of the smaller repertoire. RTK rarefaction, the Chao1 estimator, and Recon v2.1 estimates of unobserved clonotypes were used to assess repertoire richness. OLGA was used to compute generation probabilities for all TCRbeta clonotypes that the gDNA method yielded from a few donors. TCRdb carries this immuneACCESS record with in-frame sequences only. Its versions omit some clonotypes, under half of them owing to an unresolved V gene in the studies checked, with the rest unexplained. V and J calls and clone size are given by that table; D and trimming were obtained from the DNA. The sample table holds 850,000 to 1,100,000 clones, of which 70% to 85% were seen once. Of the sample, 0.89% falls within the top ten clones.

A note on this clone: The antigen it binds to is not known. Qualities for individual bases were not recorded, and no much larger clone is one base off.

The V and J ends are trimmed by 3 bases and 0 bases, leaving 21 bases between them. Taken from cysteine to phenylalanine, the CDR3 has 18 residues. The DNA shown is the 54-base CDR3, in frame from base 1. For CDR1 and CDR2, the germline V gene (reference sequence) lists GTSNPN and SVGIG. Healthy HIV-negative adults with no recently reported acute infections or vaccinations were included as donors. Only Caucasian adults living in Nashville, Tennessee, USA were represented among the donors. CD4+ T cells were enriched by magnetic negative selection; naive cells were then positively selected on CD45RA, and the negative fraction formed the memory subset. After blood collection by leukapheresis, PBMCs were isolated using Ficoll-Histopaque density gradient centrifugation and then cryopreserved in the vapor phase of liquid nitrogen. Analytical flow cytometry was used to check the purity and quantity of each magnetically sorted T cell population. From each sorted fraction, genomic DNA was isolated and quantified by UV absorbance on a Nanodrop 2000c.

This sequence uses TRBV30 and TRBJ1-5; the D segment cannot be called with confidence. The sequence came from a man younger than 30 in good health. Some clones in this sample may be carry-over from other donors' samples. Sequencing was carried out using memory CD4+ T cells from PBMCs. The cell subset or site label for this specimen denotes: CD45RA-negative fraction. The CDR3 region: CAWSGTPYSRNSNQPQHF. The DNA reads as follows: TGTGCCTGGAGCGGCACACCTTATTCCCGGAATAGCAATCAGCCCCAGCATTTT.